The 23 T cell receptor beta chains below come from one sample, sequenced in a study of OX40 agonist ivuxolimab in advanced cancers. The protocol was immunoSEQ multiplex PCR, while the TCRdb copy is restricted to in-frame clones and leaves out a portion. The table includes about 32,000 clones, roughly four fifths detected once. The sequences come from CD4+ or CD8+ T cells sorted from blood, collected in a trial of the OX40 agonist ivuxolimab. These receptors were obtained from an adult with an advanced solid tumor such as melanoma, head and neck, liver or kidney cancer.

This clone was seen only a few times. The chain joins TRBV2 to TRBJ2-7; D may be TRBD1 (6 bases). In germline, CDR1 is SNHLY, CDR2 FYNNEI. CDR3 size: 14 residues. V lost 4 bases and J 6 bases, leaving 16 bases between the germline ends. The CDR3 here is CASSVDSRFSEQYF. The DNA for the CDR3 is TGTGCCAGCAGTGTGGACAGTCGCTTTTCCGAGCAGTACTTC.

The chain combines TRBV29-1 with TRBJ2-3; maybe TRBD2 (7 bases). V dropped 7 bases and J dropped 10 bases, with 24 bases sitting between them. Germline V CDR1 and CDR2: SQVTM, ANQGSEA. This CDR3 is 14 amino acids long. In nucleotides, the CDR3 is TGCAGCGCCCATCGGGGGGCCGGCTCCGGGCCGCAGTATTTT. This sequence encodes CSAHRGAGSGPQYF.

Sample share makes this clone medium-sized. V gene TRBV10-3 combines with J gene TRBJ1-2, with 9 bases that match TRBD1. V lost 9 bases and J lost 1; bases outside the gene matches: 6. The CDR3 covers 14 residues. CDR1 is ENHRY and CDR2 is SYGVKD in the germline V gene. The CDR3 nucleotides are TGTGCCATACAGGGGGCCATTAATAACTATGGCTACACCTTC. Amino acids: CAIQGAINNYGYTF.

The V call is TRBV28, the J call TRBJ2-2, with 10 bases fitting TRBD2. Trimming removed 5 bases from V and 7 bases from J; junction bases left unmatched: 10. Germline V CDR1 and CDR2: MDHEN, SYDVKM. The CDR3 runs 16 residues. This CDR3 is CASSPQLAGKVGELFF. In DNA form, the CDR3 reads TGTGCCAGCAGTCCCCAACTAGCGGGAAAGGTCGGGGAGCTGTTTTTT.

Of note for this clone: The same CDR3 arises from other DNA sequences in this sample as well. The rearrangement joins TRBV7-2 to TRBJ2-7; D is uncertain. Germline V gene data show CDR1 as SGHTA and CDR2 as FQGNSA. Trimming shortened V by 1 base and J by 1 base, and 8 bases separated the two germline ends. The CDR3 runs to 14 residues. CDR3 DNA: TGTGCCAGCAGCTTAGTTGTTTTATCCTACGAGCAGTACTTC. Translated, it gives CASSLVVLSYEQYF. Full variable domain (rest looked up from reference TRBV7-2 and TRBJ2-7): GAGVSQSPSNKVTEKGKDVELRCDPISGHTALYWYRQSLGQGLEFLIYFQGNSAPDKSGLPSDRFSAERTGGSVSTLTIQRTQQEDSAVYLCASSLVVLSYEQYFGPGTRLTVT.

This clone was picked up a small number of times. The chain recombines TRBV7-9 with TRBJ1-2, with D hard to call. The V gene's germline CDR1 is SEHNR and CDR2 FQNEAQ (reference sequence). This CDR3 has 11 residues. V was pared by 2 bases and J by 7 bases, with 5 bases between. The CDR3 sequence is CASSLLVGYTF. CDR3 in DNA: TGTGCCAGCAGCTTACTGGTTGGCTACACCTTC.

The V gene is TRBV30, the J gene TRBJ1-3; 8 bases fit TRBD1. Germline loops: CDR1 GTSNPN, CDR2 SVGIG (reference sequence). After removal of 2 bases from V and 0 bases from J, the junction contained 6 bases not matched to a gene. CDR3 length: 16 amino acids. CDR3 protein: CAWSKGGQVSGNTIYF. The CDR3 nucleotides read TGTGCCTGGAGTAAAGGGGGACAGGTCTCTGGAAACACCATATATTTT.

This sequence joins TRBV18 and TRBJ2-7; 9 nucleotides align to TRBD2. J lost 0 bases, V lost 2 bases, and 2 bases had no gene match. The V gene's germline CDR1 is KGHSH and CDR2 LQKENI. CDR3 length equals 15 residues. The CDR3 here is CASSPRTSDSYEQYF. The DNA for the CDR3 is TGTGCCAGCTCACCAAGGACTAGCGACTCCTACGAGCAGTACTTC.

This clone showed up just once. V and J are TRBV30 and TRBJ1-2, with D unclear. Between the trimmed V and J ends, which lost 3 bases and 2 bases, there was a span of 10 bases. Germline V gene data show CDR1 as GTSNPN and CDR2 as SVGIG (reference sequence). CDR3 length: 13 residues. CDR3 loop: CAWSRTPNYGYTF. CDR3 bases: TGTGCCTGGAGCCGAACTCCCAACTATGGCTACACCTTC.

The chain links TRBV27 to TRBJ2-2; no definite D call. CDR3 size: 15 residues. Germline loops: CDR1 MNHEY, CDR2 SMNVEV (reference sequence). The V gene lost 5 bases and the J gene lost 8 bases, with 18 bases spanning the gap. In nucleotides, the CDR3 is TGTGCCAGCAGTCCAAACGACCCTCAAAGGGGGGAGCTGTTTTTT. This sequence encodes CASSPNDPQRGELFF.

The chain links TRBV28 to TRBJ1-5; D may be TRBD1 (6 bases). Germline CDR1 reads MDHEN; CDR2 reads SYDVKM. The V end was cut by 6 bases, the J end by 10 bases, with 19 bases between. The CDR3 covers 14 residues. CDR3 residues: CASSSPTGSIPQHF. The CDR3 nucleotides read TGTGCCAGCAGCTCCCCCACAGGGTCTATTCCCCAGCATTTT.

The table lists this clone with a few counts. V is TRBV7-2 and J is TRBJ1-6; no clear D gene. The CDR3 is 13 residues long. Germline V gives CDR1 SGHTA, CDR2 FQGNSA. Deletions cut 5 bases from V and 7 bases from J, with 9 bases between. CDR3 in amino acids: CASSPAGNSPLHF. The CDR3 DNA reads TGTGCCAGCAGCCCTGCGGGGAATTCACCCCTCCACTTT. Filled out from reference TRBV7-2 and TRBJ1-6, the complete variable domain reads GAGVSQSPSNKVTEKGKDVELRCDPISGHTALYWYRQSLGQGLEFLIYFQGNSAPDKSGLPSDRFSAERTGGSVSTLTIQRTQQEDSAVYLCASSPAGNSPLHFGNGTRLTVT.

This chain uses TRBV19 with TRBJ1-3, with D maybe TRBD1 (6 bases). The CDR3 has 15 amino acids. Germline V lookup: CDR1 LNHDA, CDR2 SQIVND (reference sequence). The ends were cut back, 6 bases at V and 3 bases at J, with 15 bases in the middle. The CDR3 loop reads CASSLRGDNGNTIYF. For the CDR3, the DNA is TGTGCCAGTAGCCTCCGGGGGGACAATGGAAACACCATATATTTT.

V usage is TRBV5-4 and J usage is TRBJ2-5; TRBD2 matches at 14 bases. Near its end, the DNA agrees better with TRBJ2-7, so the J call may be wrong. This CDR3 is built from 15 residues. Germline V gene sequence: CDR1 SGHNT, CDR2 YYREEE (reference sequence). The CDR3 protein is CASSPTSGGAYEQYF. The CDR3 bases are TGTGCCAGCAGCCCGACTAGCGGGGGGGCCTACGAGCAGTACTTC.

This rearrangement joins TRBV18 to TRBJ2-5; D possibly matches TRBD1 or TRBD2 (5 bases each). V dropped 4 bases and J dropped 1 base, with 13 bases sitting between them. There are 15 residues in the CDR3. Germline V gene data show CDR1 as KGHSH and CDR2 as LQKENI. The CDR3 sequence is CASSQQGVGQETQYF. The CDR3 DNA reads as TGTGCCAGCTCACAGCAGGGAGTCGGCCAAGAGACCCAGTACTTC.

The chain recombines TRBV7-6 with TRBJ2-7, with D maybe TRBD2 (6 bases). Looked up from germline, CDR1 is SGHVS and CDR2 is FNYEAQ. V lost 3 bases and J 6 bases, leaving 12 bases between the germline ends. This CDR3 region has 13 residues. CDR3 amino acids: CASSLERVSEQYF. The DNA of the CDR3 is TGTGCCAGCAGCTTGGAGCGGGTATCCGAGCAGTACTTC. The variable domain in full, completed from reference TRBV7-6 and TRBJ2-7, reads GAGVSQSPRYKVTKRGQDVALRCDPISGHVSLYWYRQALGQGPEFLTYFNYEAQQDKSGLPNDRFSAERPEGSISTLTIQRTEQRDSAMYRCASSLERVSEQYFGPGTRLTVT.

This clone was seen once. This chain links TRBV6-1 with TRBJ1-5, with 9 bases fitting TRBD1. CDR3 length equals 14 residues. Germline CDR1 reads MNHNS; CDR2 reads SASEGT. J gave up 7 bases and V 1 base, and 2 bases lay outside the gene matches. CDR3 bases: TGTGCCAGCAGTGAAGGACAGGGGGGGCAGCCCCAGCATTTT. This gives the protein CASSEGQGGQPQHF.

The sample holds a few counts of this clone. The genes are TRBV5-4 and TRBJ2-2, with 13 bases identical to TRBD2. Losses at the gene ends were 1 base for V and 7 bases for J; bases not matched to a gene: 4. Germline values: CDR1 SGHNT, CDR2 YYREEE (reference sequence). This CDR3 is built from 16 residues. The CDR3: CASSLQLAGGVGELFF. For the CDR3, the DNA is TGTGCCAGCAGCTTGCAACTAGCGGGAGGGGTCGGGGAGCTGTTTTTT.

Only a few counts were recorded for this clone. J is TRBJ2-3 and V is TRBV28; 10 positions agree with TRBD2. Germline CDR1 is MDHEN and CDR2 is SYDVKM. The V and J ends lost 9 bases and 5 bases, in that order; junction bases with no gene match: 11. This CDR3 comprises 15 residues. CDR3 sequence reads: CASTRAGGPEDTQYF. CDR3 sequence (DNA): TGTGCCAGTACCCGAGCGGGGGGGCCGGAAGATACGCAGTATTTT.

The rearrangement joins TRBV5-4 to TRBJ2-5; 9 bases align to TRBD1. V dropped 4 bases and J dropped 2; count of bases not matched to a gene: 6. Germline V CDR1 and CDR2: SGHNT, YYREEE (reference sequence). The CDR3 extends over 15 amino acids. The CDR3 bases are TGTGCCAGCAGCAGGGGACAGGGTAGGCAAGAGACCCAGTACTTC. It is translated as CASSRGQGRQETQYF. Variable domain in full (rest from reference TRBV5-4 and TRBJ2-5): ETGVTQSPTHLIKTRGQQVTLRCSSQSGHNTVSWYQQALGQGPQFIFQYYREEENGRGNFPPRFSGLQFPNYSSELNVNALELDDSALYLCASSRGQGRQETQYFGPGTRLLVL.

The chain combines TRBV7-3 with TRBJ2-3, with TRBD2 matching 7 bases. Unmatched junction bases numbered 13, after V lost 5 bases and J lost 5 bases. This CDR3 is built from 16 residues. Germline CDR1 is SGHTA and CDR2 is FQGTGA. CDR3 bases: TGTGCCAGCAGCCCCTCCGGAGGACTAGTGAGAGATACGCAGTATTTT. Protein product: CASSPSGGLVRDTQYF.

The chain joins TRBV19 to TRBJ2-3, with D perhaps TRBD1 or TRBD2 (5 bases each). This CDR3 region has 15 residues. Germline CDR1 is LNHDA and CDR2 is SQIVND (reference sequence). V was cut by 5 bases and J by 8 bases, with 20 bases left in between. Here the CDR3 reads CASSPQWGTSRTQYF. Here the CDR3 DNA reads TGTGCCAGTAGTCCCCAGTGGGGGACCTCTCGTACGCAGTATTTT.

This chain uses TRBV6-6 with TRBJ2-1; TRBD2 is a possible D gene (5 bases). CDR1 MNHNY and CDR2 SVGAGI come from the germline V gene (reference sequence). The CDR3 sequence is 15 residues long. The ends were cut back, 7 bases at V and 8 bases at J, with 21 bases in the middle. The CDR3 here is CASNQLEQLVHEQFF. The CDR3 DNA reads as TGTGCCAGCAACCAACTAGAACAATTGGTCCATGAGCAGTTCTTC.